A selection of T cell receptor beta chains follows, all from one sample in a study of metastatic and nonmetastatic thyroid tumors. MiXCR reprocessed the PCR reads for TCRdb. In the table there are around 16,000 clones, 27% of which are singletons. The material sequenced was adjacent normal tissue. The receptors come from a female donor with papillary thyroid cancer or a benign thyroid nodule (not recorded which). Some clones in this sample may be carry-over from other donors' samples. Both conserved end residues are part of each CDR3. Fields, in order: CDR3 DNA, CDR3 protein, clone size, D gene, J gene, V gene. D genes are given only for firm matches. Some rows have no size entry. The others give once, few or many, or a class for an expanded clone.

DNA: TGTGCCACCGGTGAGGGGACTATCGGGAGCAGGAGCTCCTACGAGCAGTACTTC
CDR3: CATGEGTIGSRSSYEQYF
size: .
D: TRBD2
J: TRBJ2-7
V: TRBV24-1

DNA: TGTGCCAGCAGTCTAGGGGGCGCGAAAGATACGCAGTATTTT
CDR3: CASSLGGAKDTQYF
size: many
D: TRBD1
J: TRBJ2-3
V: TRBV6-1

DNA: TGTGCCAGCAGCAATCTAGCGGGAGTGGATACGCAGTATTTT
CDR3: CASSNLAGVDTQYF
size: few
D: TRBD2
J: TRBJ2-3
V: TRBV12-3/TRBV12-4

DNA: TGTGCCAGCAGTGAAAAGTTCTTC
CDR3: CASSEKFF
size: .
D: .
J: TRBJ2-1
V: TRBV2

DNA: TGCGCCAGCAGCAAGGGACTAGCGGGGTACGAGCAGTACTTC
CDR3: CASSKGLAGYEQYF
size: many
D: TRBD2
J: TRBJ2-7
V: TRBV5-1

DNA: TGTGCCAGCAGTGACGAAGGAGCTTTCTTT
CDR3: CASSDEGAFF
size: many
D: .
J: TRBJ1-1
V: TRBV6-1

DNA: TGTGCCAGCAGGGGGACAGCCTACGAGCAGTACTTC
CDR3: CASRGTAYEQYF
size: .
D: TRBD1
J: TRBJ2-7
V: TRBV6-1

DNA: TGTGCCAGCATTTCGACAGCCACGAGCTCCTACAATGAGCAGTTCTTC
CDR3: CASISTATSSYNEQFF
size: few
D: .
J: TRBJ2-1
V: TRBV12-3/TRBV12-4

DNA: TGTGCCTGGGGGGTGGACGGCGGGAGCAATCAGCCCCAGCATTTT
CDR3: CAWGVDGGSNQPQHF
size: .
D: .
J: TRBJ1-5
V: TRBV30

DNA: TGTGCCAGCAGGAGGGCAGGGGGCACCGGGGAGCTGTTTTTT
CDR3: CASRRAGGTGELFF
size: few
D: TRBD1
J: TRBJ2-2
V: TRBV2

DNA: TGTGCCAGCAGTGGACAGGGGAAAGGCACTGAAGCTTTCTTT
CDR3: CASSGQGKGTEAFF
size: .
D: TRBD1
J: TRBJ1-1
V: TRBV2

DNA: TGCAGTGCCCATCAGGGTGTTAGGGACGAGCAGTACTTC
CDR3: CSAHQGVRDEQYF
size: .
D: .
J: TRBJ2-7
V: TRBV20-1